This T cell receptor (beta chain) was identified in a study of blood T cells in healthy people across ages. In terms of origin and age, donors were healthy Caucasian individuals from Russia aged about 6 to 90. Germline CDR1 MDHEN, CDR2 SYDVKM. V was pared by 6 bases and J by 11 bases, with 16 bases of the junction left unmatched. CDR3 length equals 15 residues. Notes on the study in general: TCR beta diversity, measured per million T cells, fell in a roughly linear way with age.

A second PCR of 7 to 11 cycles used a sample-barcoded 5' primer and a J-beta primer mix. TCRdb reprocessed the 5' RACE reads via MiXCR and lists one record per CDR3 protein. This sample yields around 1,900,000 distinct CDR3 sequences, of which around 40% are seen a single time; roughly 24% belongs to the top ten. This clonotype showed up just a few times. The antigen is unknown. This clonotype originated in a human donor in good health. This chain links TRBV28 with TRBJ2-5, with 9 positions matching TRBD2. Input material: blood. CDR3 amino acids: CASRAGGYLIWEQYF. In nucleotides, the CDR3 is TGTGCCAGCAGAGCGGGGGGCTACCTGATTTGGGAGCAGTACTTC.